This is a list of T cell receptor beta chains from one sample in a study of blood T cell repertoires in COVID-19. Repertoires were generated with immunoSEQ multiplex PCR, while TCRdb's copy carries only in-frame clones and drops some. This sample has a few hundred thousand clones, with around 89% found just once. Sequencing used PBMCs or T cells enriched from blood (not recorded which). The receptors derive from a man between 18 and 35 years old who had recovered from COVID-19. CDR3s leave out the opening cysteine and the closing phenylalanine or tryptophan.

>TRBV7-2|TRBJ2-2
ASSRLVRELF
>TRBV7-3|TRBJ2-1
ASSLGREDKDEQF
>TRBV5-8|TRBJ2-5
ASSLPKRQGETQY
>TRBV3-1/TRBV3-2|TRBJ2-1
ASSQTSGHEQF
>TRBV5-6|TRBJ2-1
ASSSAGTGANEQF
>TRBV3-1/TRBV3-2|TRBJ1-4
ASSLRTGTDEKLF
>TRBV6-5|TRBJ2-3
ASLDYDSSTDTQY
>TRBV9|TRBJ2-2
ASSAGTVNTGELF
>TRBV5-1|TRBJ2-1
ASSTGDSSYNEQF
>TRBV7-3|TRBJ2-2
ASSLNLRESTGELF
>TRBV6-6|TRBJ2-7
ASSSGTSQYEQY
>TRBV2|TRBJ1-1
ASSEGTGGTEAF
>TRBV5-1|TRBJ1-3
ASSLGAGLLGNTIY
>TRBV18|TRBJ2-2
ASSPVLAGAGELF
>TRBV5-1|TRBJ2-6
ASTWTGRPSGANVLT
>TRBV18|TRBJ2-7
ASSPKPAGGPSYEQY
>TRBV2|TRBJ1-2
ASSEEMDYGYT
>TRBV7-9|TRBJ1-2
ASSLESGYGYT
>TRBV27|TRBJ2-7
ALKESSGPINLYEQY
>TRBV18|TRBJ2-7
ASGQQPSYEQY
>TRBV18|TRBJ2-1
ASSWTEDNEQF
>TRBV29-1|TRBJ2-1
SVSGTANNEQF
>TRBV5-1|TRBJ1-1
ASSLGPIRGTEAF
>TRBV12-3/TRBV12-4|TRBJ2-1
ASSFLVSEQF
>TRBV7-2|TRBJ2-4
ASSLAGRDWREGRKNIQY
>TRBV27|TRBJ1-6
ASRSDRGNNSPLH
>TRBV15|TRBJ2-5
ATSRVGGHKETQY
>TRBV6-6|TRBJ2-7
ASSTSTEPNYEQY
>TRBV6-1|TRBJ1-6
ASSGRGSEVSYNSPLH
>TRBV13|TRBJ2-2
ASSLRAGELF
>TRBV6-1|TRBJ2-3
ASSEVASGGTDTQY
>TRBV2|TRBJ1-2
ASSEALQRPYGYT
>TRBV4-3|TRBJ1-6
ASSQDPGGSSPLH
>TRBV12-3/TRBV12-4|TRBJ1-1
ASSKSLNTEAF
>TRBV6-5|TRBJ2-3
ASNRGLNTDTQY
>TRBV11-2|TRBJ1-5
ASSPTYGVRQGRQPQH
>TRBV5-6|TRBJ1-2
ASSPRPGQGSGGYT
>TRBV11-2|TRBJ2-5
ASSLARTQY
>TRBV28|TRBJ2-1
ASPPRGEGPYNEQF
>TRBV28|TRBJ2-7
ASSRDISRGEQY
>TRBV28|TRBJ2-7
ASRTGGGYEQY
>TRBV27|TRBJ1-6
ASSLAGALNSPLH
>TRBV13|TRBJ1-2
ASSPNSLGGYT
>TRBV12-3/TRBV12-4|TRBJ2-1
ASTRSSYNEQF
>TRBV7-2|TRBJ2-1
ASSGQPSSYNEQF
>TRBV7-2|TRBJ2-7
ASSPPAGRGPPYEQY
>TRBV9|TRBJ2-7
ASSARLGWEQY
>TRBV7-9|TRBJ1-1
ASSWSGQVAEAF
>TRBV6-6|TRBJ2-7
ASSYSSRQGVVEQY
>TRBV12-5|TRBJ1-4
ASGLYGTGRIENEKLF
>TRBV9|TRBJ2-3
ASSVDRGRADTQY